Below are 27 T cell receptor beta chains sequenced from a single sample in a study of control samples from healthy donors and cancer patients. TCRdb's table, derived via immunoSEQ multiplex PCR, lists solely in-frame clones and lacks some. The sample includes around 70,000 clones, nearly 85% seen only once; the top ten take more than 15%. Material for sequencing was blood. These receptors came from a man in his 60s in good health.

This chain joins TRBV4-2 and TRBJ2-7; 7 bases map to TRBD1. V dropped 0 bases and J dropped 4; count of bases not matched to a gene: 6. This CDR3 spans 15 amino acids. From germline, CDR1 is LGHNA and CDR2 YNFKEQ. This CDR3 reads CASSQDRRRGYEQYF. The CDR3 DNA is TGTGCCAGCAGCCAAGATCGTCGCAGGGGGTACGAGCAGTACTTC.

The genes are TRBV9 and TRBJ2-1, with 10 positions matching TRBD2. The CDR3 covers 16 residues. Trimming at V came to 0 bases and at J to 6 bases, leaving 6 bases not matched to a gene. Germline V lookup: CDR1 SGDLS, CDR2 YYNGEE. The DNA of the CDR3 is TGTGCCAGCAGCGTAGGGGGCCTAGCGGGAGTCAATGAGCAGTTCTTC. This gives the protein CASSVGGLAGVNEQFF.

This chain uses TRBV23-1 with TRBJ2-5; 7 nucleotides agree with TRBD1. TRBV23-1 is treated as an ORF (open reading frame) with a function not yet certain. This CDR3 is built from 14 residues. Trimming cost V 6 bases and J 4 bases; bases outside gene matches: 8. For the CDR3, the DNA is TGCGCCAGCAGGAATTCGACAGGGTTAGAGACCCAGTACTTC. As protein: CASRNSTGLETQYF.

This chain connects TRBV19 to TRBJ1-4; D not certain. The CDR3 is 14 residues long. V was pared by 5 bases and J by 4 bases, with 11 bases between. From germline, CDR1 is LNHDA and CDR2 SQIVND (reference sequence). The CDR3 nucleotides are TGTGCCAGTAGTCCCTGGCACCTTAATGAAAAACTGTTTTTT. This sequence encodes CASSPWHLNEKLFF.

This rearrangement joins TRBV29-1 to TRBJ1-1; D possibly corresponds to TRBD1 (5 bases). V was trimmed by 3 bases and J by 4 bases, leaving 12 bases between them. The germline V gene encodes CDR1 SQVTM and CDR2 ANQGSEA. The CDR3 has 13 amino acids. CDR3 residues: CSVDAGSITEAFF. The CDR3 coding sequence is TGCAGCGTTGACGCAGGGTCCATCACTGAAGCTTTCTTT.

The rearrangement links TRBV11-1 to TRBJ2-1; a weak D match, TRBD1 (5 bases). Germline V gives CDR1 SGHAT, CDR2 FQDESV (reference sequence). The CDR3 has 15 residues. V was cut by 5 bases and J by 4 bases, with 15 bases left in between. In DNA, the CDR3 is TGTGCCAGCAGCCTTTCGGACAACCATTACAATGAGCAGTTCTTC. Translated, it gives CASSLSDNHYNEQFF. The entire variable domain, with the rest obtained from reference TRBV11-1 and TRBJ2-1, is as follows: EAEVAQSPRYKITEKSQAVAFWCDPISGHATLYWYRQILGQGPELLVQFQDESVVDDSQLPKDRFSAERLKGVDSTLKIQPAELGDSAMYLCASSLSDNHYNEQFFGPGTRLTVL.

This rearrangement joins TRBV5-4 to TRBJ1-2, with TRBD1 as a possible D gene (6 bases). The germline V and J ends were trimmed by 4 bases and 7 bases, with 17 bases remaining between them. This CDR3 has 14 residues. Germline CDR1 is SGHNT and CDR2 is YYREEE (reference sequence). The CDR3 loop is CASSTWGGAVGYTF. The CDR3 nucleotides read TGTGCCAGCAGCACCTGGGGGGGCGCGGTTGGCTACACCTTC.

The chain uses TRBV9 and TRBJ1-4, with 7 bases aligning to TRBD1. J was trimmed by 5 bases and V by 4 bases; bases with no gene match: 11. Germline loops: CDR1 SGDLS, CDR2 YYNGEE. The CDR3 has 16 residues. The CDR3 protein is CASSPNLGQLNEKLFF. The CDR3 DNA is TGTGCCAGCAGCCCCAATTTGGGACAGCTAAATGAAAAACTGTTTTTT.

V and J are TRBV6-2 or TRBV6-3 and TRBJ1-1; 10 bases map to TRBD1. Germline loops: CDR1 MNHEY, CDR2 SVGEGT. The CDR3 totals 14 residues. The junction had 7 bases not matched to a gene; V was cut back by 5 bases and J by 7 bases. CDR3 loop: CASSRPGQGIEAFF. As DNA, the CDR3 is TGTGCCAGCAGTCGACCGGGACAGGGGATTGAAGCTTTCTTT.

The J gene is TRBJ2-7, the V gene TRBV6-1; TRBD1 aligns across 12 bases. V trimming: 4 bases; J trimming: 7 bases; junction bases outside the gene matches: 11. CDR1 MNHNS and CDR2 SASEGT come from the germline V gene. This CDR3 spans 16 amino acids. CDR3 amino acids: CASSAVSGQGAFEQYF. Here the CDR3 DNA reads TGTGCCAGCAGTGCAGTCTCGGGACAGGGGGCGTTTGAGCAGTACTTC.

The V gene is TRBV29-1, the J gene TRBJ2-7; TRBD1 matches at 7 bases. V trimming: 6 bases; J trimming: 3 bases; junction bases outside the gene matches: 5. The CDR3 loop spans 12 amino acids. Germline V gene data show CDR1 as SQVTM and CDR2 as ANQGSEA. The CDR3 DNA is TGCAGCGTCCGGGACAGACTCTACGAGCAGTACTTC. Translated: CSVRDRLYEQYF.

CDR3 residues: CASALDSGGTQYF. The CDR3 coding sequence is TGTGCCAGCGCCCTAGACAGTGGGGGGACCCAGTACTTC. V usage is TRBV19 and J usage is TRBJ2-5; TRBD1 or TRBD2 may be the D gene (5 bases each). Trimming removed 9 bases at V and 7 bases at J, with 18 bases between. The germline V gene encodes CDR1 LNHDA and CDR2 SQIVND (reference sequence). CDR3 length equals 13 residues.

V is TRBV7-2 and J is TRBJ2-3, with a tentative D call TRBD2 (5 bases). The CDR3 totals 14 residues. Germline CDR1 reads SGHTA; CDR2 reads FQGNSA. V was shortened by 8 bases and J by 3 bases, with 15 bases between the two germline ends. The CDR3 bases are TGTGCCAGCGAACCTTTACTAGTTACAGATACGCAGTATTTT. It translates to CASEPLLVTDTQYF.

The chain links TRBV12-3 or TRBV12-4 to TRBJ2-5; TRBD1 is a possible D gene (5 bases). Trimming pared 6 bases from V and 5 bases from J, leaving 10 bases between. This CDR3 has 12 amino acids. The CDR3 sequence is CASRAGYETQYF. The CDR3 DNA follows: TGTGCCAGCAGAGCAGGGTACGAGACCCAGTACTTC.

The chain has TRBV29-1 and TRBJ1-5; 10 bases match TRBD1. This CDR3 has 14 amino acids. V shed 6 bases and J 3 bases; nucleotides not matched to a gene: 5. Germline-derived CDR1 and CDR2 are SQVTM and ANQGSEA. DNA of the CDR3: TGCAGCGTATCGACAGGGGGCTTCAATCAGCCCCAGCATTTT. This translates into CSVSTGGFNQPQHF.

The V and J genes are TRBV6-5 and TRBJ2-7; perhaps D is TRBD1 or TRBD2 (5 bases each). V shed 7 bases and J shed 0 bases, with 16 bases lying between them. The V gene's germline CDR1 is MNHEY and CDR2 SVGAGI. The CDR3 contains 15 residues. The DNA for the CDR3 is TGTGCCAGCATAACCGGGACGTCGAGCTCCTACGAGCAGTACTTC. Its protein is CASITGTSSSYEQYF.

The chain combines TRBV6-4 with TRBJ2-1; 8 bases fit TRBD2. Germline V CDR1 and CDR2: MRHNA, SNTAGT. V dropped 4 bases and J dropped 9; count of bases not matched to a gene: 11. The CDR3 runs to 15 residues. CDR3 nucleotide sequence: TGTGCCAGCAGTGTCTCCAGCGGGAGTGGGAGTGAGCAGTTCTTC. Translating it yields CASSVSSGSGSEQFF.

The chain recombines TRBV6-2 or TRBV6-3 with TRBJ1-1; D is possibly TRBD1 (5 bases). This CDR3 contains 15 residues. Germline lookup yields CDR1 MNHEY and CDR2 SVGEGT. Trimming shortened V by 2 bases and J by 2 bases, and 12 bases separated the two germline ends. The CDR3 DNA sequence: TGTGCCAGCAGTTACCAGGGACGGAGAAACACTGAAGCTTTCTTT. Encoded protein: CASSYQGRRNTEAFF.

The rearrangement joins TRBV3-1 (or the pseudogene TRBV3-2) to TRBJ1-5; D is perhaps TRBD1 (6 bases). CDR3 length equals 15 residues. Germline V gene sequence: CDR1 LGHDT, CDR2 YNNKEL (reference sequence). V dropped 2 bases and J dropped 4 bases, with 12 bases sitting between them. The CDR3 loop reads CASSQRWGANQPQHF. The DNA of the CDR3 is TGTGCCAGCAGCCAAAGGTGGGGGGCTAATCAGCCCCAGCATTTT.

V and J are TRBV4-3 and TRBJ2-6, with TRBD2 as a possible D gene (6 bases). The V end was cut by 1 base, the J end by 0 bases, with 16 bases between. The germline CDR1 and CDR2 sequences are LGHNA and YSLEER. The CDR3 runs to 19 residues. In DNA form, the CDR3 reads TGCGCCAGCAGCCAAGGACACAGGAGGGGATACTCTGGGGCCAACGTCCTGACTTTC. Residues: CASSQGHRRGYSGANVLTF.

The rearrangement links TRBV30 to TRBJ2-6, with D possibly matching TRBD1 (5 bases). The V gene's germline CDR1 is GTSNPN and CDR2 SVGIG (reference sequence). Trimming removed 5 bases at V and 0 bases at J, with 14 bases between. CDR3 length: 16 residues. In DNA form, the CDR3 reads TGTGCCTGGGGGGCCTCCTATAGCTCTGGGGCCAACGTCCTGACTTTC. Encoded protein: CAWGASYSSGANVLTF.

This rearrangement joins TRBV30 to TRBJ1-5; a weak D match, TRBD1 (5 bases). V lost 0 bases, J lost 11 bases, and 20 bases lay in between. Germline CDR1 reads GTSNPN; CDR2 reads SVGIG (reference sequence). The CDR3 has 15 residues. The CDR3: CAWSVESGPPGTQHF. The CDR3 coding sequence is TGTGCCTGGAGTGTAGAGTCAGGCCCCCCAGGGACCCAGCATTTT. Full variable domain (outside the CDR3, taken from reference TRBV30 and TRBJ1-5): SQTIHQWPATLVQPVGSPLSLECTVEGTSNPNLYWYRQAAGRGLQLLFYSVGIGQISSEVPQNLSASRPQDRQFILSSKKLLLSDSGFYLCAWSVESGPPGTQHFGDGTRLSIL.

As for this clone: Additional DNA sequences in this sample encode the identical CDR3. This rearrangement joins TRBV12-3 or TRBV12-4 to TRBJ2-1; the D is unclear. V lost 3 bases, J lost 4 bases, and 4 bases lay in between. The CDR3 has 12 residues. As DNA, the CDR3 is TGTGCCAGCAGTTTGGGGTACAATGAGCAGTTCTTC. Its translation: CASSLGYNEQFF.

This chain links TRBV19 with TRBJ1-5; D remains unclear. Germline V lookup: CDR1 LNHDA, CDR2 SQIVND (reference sequence). The length of the CDR3 is 15 residues. Between the trimmed V and J ends, which lost 6 bases and 2 bases, there was a span of 14 bases. DNA of the CDR3: TGTGCCAGTAGATCTGTGGACGGGGGCAATCAGCCCCAGCATTTT. Translation gives CASRSVDGGNQPQHF.

The chain combines TRBV6-5 with TRBJ2-1; D remains unclear. Per germline, CDR1 MNHEY and CDR2 SVGAGI. V was clipped by 0 bases and J by 3 bases, with 6 bases between them. The CDR3 length is 14 residues. In DNA, the CDR3 is TGTGCCAGCAGTTACTCAATGGGCTACAATGAGCAGTTCTTC. It yields the protein CASSYSMGYNEQFF.

This chain links TRBV27 with TRBJ1-6, with no clear D. Germline loops: CDR1 MNHEY, CDR2 SMNVEV (reference sequence). With 5 bases removed from V and 10 bases from J, the gap between germline ends came to 9 bases. The CDR3 runs to 12 residues. The CDR3 is CASSEGSSPLHF. CDR3 in DNA: TGTGCCAGCAGTGAGGGCTCCTCACCCCTCCACTTT.

V usage is TRBV7-2 and J usage is TRBJ2-1, with D perhaps matching TRBD2 (5 bases). Trimming pared 5 bases from V and 8 bases from J, leaving 16 bases between. This CDR3 has 14 residues. CDR1 and CDR2 (germline): SGHTA, FQGNSA. The CDR3: CASSLLRAGDEQFF. CDR3 DNA: TGTGCCAGCAGCCTCTTAAGGGCCGGGGATGAGCAGTTCTTC.